The clone carrying this T cell receptor (beta chain) appeared a few times. This specimen comes from a study of OX40 agonist ivuxolimab in advanced cancers. The table came from immunoSEQ multiplex PCR; TCRdb's copy has only in-frame clones and leaves some out. The repertoire includes 60,000 to 75,000 clones, approximately 81% of them detected once, and 6.1% sits in the top ten. The sequencing here drew on CD4+ or CD8+ T cells sorted from blood, taken in a trial of the OX40 agonist ivuxolimab. This TCR was recovered from an adult with an advanced solid tumor such as melanoma, head and neck, liver or kidney cancer.

The CDR3 DNA follows: TGTGCCATCAGTGCTGGGGACTCCTCGGCCTACGAGCAGTACTTC. Translation gives CAISAGDSSAYEQYF. This chain links TRBV10-3 with TRBJ2-7; the D gene is possibly TRBD2 (6 bases). The CDR3 extends over 15 amino acids. Germline CDR1 reads ENHRY; CDR2 reads SYGVKD. V was clipped by 4 bases and J by 2 bases, with 15 bases between them.